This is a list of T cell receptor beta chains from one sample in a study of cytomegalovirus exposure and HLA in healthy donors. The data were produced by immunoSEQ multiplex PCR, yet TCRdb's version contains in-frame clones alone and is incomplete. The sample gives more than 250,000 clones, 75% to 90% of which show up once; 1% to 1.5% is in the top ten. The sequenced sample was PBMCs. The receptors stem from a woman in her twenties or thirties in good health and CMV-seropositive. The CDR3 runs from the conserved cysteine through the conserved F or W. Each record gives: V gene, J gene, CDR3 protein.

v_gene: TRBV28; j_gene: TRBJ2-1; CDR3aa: CASNPGGGRYNEQFF
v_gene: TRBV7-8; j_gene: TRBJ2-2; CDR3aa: CASSSGRFRGGELFF
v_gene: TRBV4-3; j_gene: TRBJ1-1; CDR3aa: CASSQAGQGARGEAFF
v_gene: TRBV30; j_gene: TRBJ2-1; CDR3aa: CAWSARVNEQFF
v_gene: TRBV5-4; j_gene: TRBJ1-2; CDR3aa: CASTLRGGQNYGYTF
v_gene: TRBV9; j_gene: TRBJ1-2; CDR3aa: CASSVAEFYGYTF
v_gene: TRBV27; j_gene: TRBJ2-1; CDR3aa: CASSPNPDRSSYNEQFF
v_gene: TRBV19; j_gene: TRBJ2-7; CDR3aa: CASSIGSGSSYEQYF
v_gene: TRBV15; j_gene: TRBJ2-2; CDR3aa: CATSMADTGELFF
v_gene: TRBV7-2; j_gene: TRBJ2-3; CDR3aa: CASSFDWGTDTQYF
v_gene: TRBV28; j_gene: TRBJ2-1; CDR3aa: CASFSGTSGNNEQFF
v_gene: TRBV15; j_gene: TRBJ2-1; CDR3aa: CATSRGLAGGYNEQFF
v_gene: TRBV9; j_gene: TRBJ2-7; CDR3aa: CASSVNRVGNEQYF
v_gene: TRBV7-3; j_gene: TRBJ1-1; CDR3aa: CASSAGGWDTEAFF
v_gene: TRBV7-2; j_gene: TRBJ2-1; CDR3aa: CASSPYLGGAAEQFF
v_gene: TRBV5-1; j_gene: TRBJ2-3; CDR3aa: CASSPQTGGGTDTQYF
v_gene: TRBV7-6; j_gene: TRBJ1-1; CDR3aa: CASSLRTGVVTEAFF
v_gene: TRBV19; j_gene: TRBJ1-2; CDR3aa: CASSIELGQGANGYTF
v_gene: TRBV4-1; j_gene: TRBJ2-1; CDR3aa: CASSQDILALAIGNEQFF
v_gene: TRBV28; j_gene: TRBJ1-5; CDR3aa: CASSWGQGNQPQHF
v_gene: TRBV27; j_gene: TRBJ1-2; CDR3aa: CASSLMGRGGNGYTF
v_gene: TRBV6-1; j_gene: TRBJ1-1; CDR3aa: CASSKGQGSTEAFF
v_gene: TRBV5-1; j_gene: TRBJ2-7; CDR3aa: CASSLQTGNYEQYF
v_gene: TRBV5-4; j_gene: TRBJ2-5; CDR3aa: CASSLDSTETQYF
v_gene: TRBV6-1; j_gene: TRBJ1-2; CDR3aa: CASSEAQAFYGYTF
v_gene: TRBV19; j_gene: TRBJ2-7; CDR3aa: CASSHRGTYEQYF
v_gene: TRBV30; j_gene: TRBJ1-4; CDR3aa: CAWSGEISQVGKLFF
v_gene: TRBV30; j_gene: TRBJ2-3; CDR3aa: CAWESTDTQYF
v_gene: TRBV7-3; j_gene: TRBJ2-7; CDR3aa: CASSFPVWTSGRDF
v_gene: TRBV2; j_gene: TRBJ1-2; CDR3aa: CASSNLREVNGYTF
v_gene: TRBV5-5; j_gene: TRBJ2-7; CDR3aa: CASSYMGTGPTGYEQYF
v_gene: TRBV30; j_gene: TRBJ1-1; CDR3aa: CAWRLVVNTEAFF
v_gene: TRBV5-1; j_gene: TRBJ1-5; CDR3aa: CASSLAGDQPQHF
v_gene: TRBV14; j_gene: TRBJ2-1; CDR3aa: CASSPQGARWNEQFF
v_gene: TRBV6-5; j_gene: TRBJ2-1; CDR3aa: CASSMTSGSMDEQFF
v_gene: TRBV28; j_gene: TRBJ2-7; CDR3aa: CASSLGPWLSSYEQYF
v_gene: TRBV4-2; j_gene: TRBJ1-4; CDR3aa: CASSQVGGRDEKLFF
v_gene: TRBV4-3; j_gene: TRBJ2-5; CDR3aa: CASSQLRPSQGQETQYF
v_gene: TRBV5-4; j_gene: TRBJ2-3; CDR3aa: CASSPELASSTDTQYF
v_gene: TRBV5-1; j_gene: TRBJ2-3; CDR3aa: CASSLVGGFTDTQYF
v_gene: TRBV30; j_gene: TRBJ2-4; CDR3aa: CAWSPGADTRKNIQYF
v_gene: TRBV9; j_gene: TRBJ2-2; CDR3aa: CASSVGDRGIGGELFF
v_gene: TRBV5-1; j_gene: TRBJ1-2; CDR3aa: CASTVKPGQRYLYGYTF
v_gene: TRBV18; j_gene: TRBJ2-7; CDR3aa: CASSLRKAHNHEQYF
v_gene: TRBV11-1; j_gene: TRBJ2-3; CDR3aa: CASSLARGTGNTDTQYF
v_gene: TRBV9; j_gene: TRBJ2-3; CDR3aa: CASSPNRILPDTQYF
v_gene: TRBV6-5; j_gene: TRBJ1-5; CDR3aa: CASSYSGGRQPQHF
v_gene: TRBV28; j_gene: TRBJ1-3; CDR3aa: CASRAYRGSGNTIYF